This TCR beta chain was documented in a study of human T cells and chemical hapten exposure (dated by TCRdb to the early 2020s). As for the study more broadly: Libraries were combined into a pool for sequencing, and differences in TCR yield between samples came mainly from small differences in library volumes within the pool. For every blood RNA sample, sequencing covered both the TCR alpha and TCR beta chains. The study tracked peripheral blood TCR repertoire changes in vivo during primary and secondary sensitization to the hapten diphenylcyclopropenone (DPC) in alopecia patients. On the study overall, not on this receptor specifically: Repeated subsampling changed both the strength of the expansion versus patch-test correlation and the threshold at which that correlation became significant. The number of TCRs above 1 in 1000 frequency did not change with DPC sensitization; there was no evidence of global repertoire structure alterations.

A word on this clonotype: Its recognized antigen is unknown. No clone much larger than this one lies a single base away; base qualities are absent.

Reading from cysteine to phenylalanine, the CDR3 counts 14 amino acids. Only the CDR3 region is kept as DNA, spanning 42 bases read in frame from base 1. For CDR1 and CDR2, the germline V gene lists SGHTA and FQGNSA. Germline trimming: 5 bases from V, 6 bases from J; junction bases outside gene matches: 9. The method behind the library was RACE. The sequencer listed for this sample is NextSeq 500. During library preparation, unique molecular identifiers were attached to individual cDNA molecules so that TCRs could be counted quantitatively and reproducibly. In the source study's methods: A median of around 100,000 TCRs per sample was observed, with a range of about 20,000 to 750,000. The Decombinator software suite was used to annotate the V, J and CDR3 of the TCR reads. To make PS versus PT1 abundance plots, every sample was subsampled to the same number of TCRs (28,000). TCRs were defined as expanded if absent before sensitization and observed at least eight times at the 2-week time point. Starting from the raw public reads, TCRdb applied fastp trimming at Q25, assembled clones with MiXCR and retained in-frame beta chains. Rows with one shared CDR3 protein collapse into an entry with the most common genes and DNA. The V and J calls, along with clone size, are taken from TCRdb and not from the paper's own processing. The sample includes about 130,000 distinct CDR3 sequences, with approximately 9.5% observed a single time. Roughly 2% of the sample lies in the top ten.

Read against the paper, the sample's time point label means: healthy volunteer bleed at 2 weeks. Total RNA was isolated from unfractionated whole blood collected in Tempus Blood RNA tubes. About five healthy volunteers were used as TCR sequencing controls and were bled at day 0, 2 weeks and 6 weeks. The chain joins TRBV7-2 to TRBJ2-7, with 8 bases aligning to TRBD2. The sequence derives from a male donor in good health. Some clones in this sample may be carry-over from other donors' samples. The specimen was whole blood. The nucleotide sequence reads as follows: TGTGCCAGCAGCCCCGGGACTAGTAATTCCGAGCAGTACTTC. Its translation reads: CASSPGTSNSEQYF. Outside the CDR3, residues come from the reference TRBV7-2 and TRBJ2-7 proteins, so the full variable domain is: GAGVSQSPSNKVTEKGKDVELRCDPISGHTALYWYRQSLGQGLEFLIYFQGNSAPDKSGLPSDRFSAERTGGSVSTLTIQRTQQEDSAVYLCASSPGTSNSEQYFGPGTRLTVT.